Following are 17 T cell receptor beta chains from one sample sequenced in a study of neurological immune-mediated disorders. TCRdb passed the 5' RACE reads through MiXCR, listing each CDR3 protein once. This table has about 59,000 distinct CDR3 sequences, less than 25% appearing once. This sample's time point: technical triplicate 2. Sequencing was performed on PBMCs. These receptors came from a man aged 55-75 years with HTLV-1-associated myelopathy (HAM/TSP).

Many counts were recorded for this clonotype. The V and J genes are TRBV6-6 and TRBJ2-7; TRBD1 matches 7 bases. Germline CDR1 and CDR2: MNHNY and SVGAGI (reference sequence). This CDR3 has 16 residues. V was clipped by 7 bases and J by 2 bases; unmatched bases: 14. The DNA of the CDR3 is TGTGCCAGCACACCCTCGACAGGGTCCTCTACCTACGAGCAGTACTTC. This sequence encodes CASTPSTGSSTYEQYF.

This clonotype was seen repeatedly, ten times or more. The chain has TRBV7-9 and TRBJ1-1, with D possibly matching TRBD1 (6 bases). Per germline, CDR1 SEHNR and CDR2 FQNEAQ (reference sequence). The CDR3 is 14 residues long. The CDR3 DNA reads TGTCTCTTACGCAGGGGCAATATGAACACTGAAGCTTTCTTT. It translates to CLLRRGNMNTEAFF.

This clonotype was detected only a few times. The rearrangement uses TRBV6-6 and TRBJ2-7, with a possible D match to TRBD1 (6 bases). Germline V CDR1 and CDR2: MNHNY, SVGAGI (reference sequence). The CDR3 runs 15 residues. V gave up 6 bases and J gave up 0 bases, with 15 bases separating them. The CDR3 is CASSFGQPSSYEQYF. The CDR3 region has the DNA TGTGCCAGCAGCTTTGGACAGCCGAGCTCCTACGAGCAGTACTTC.

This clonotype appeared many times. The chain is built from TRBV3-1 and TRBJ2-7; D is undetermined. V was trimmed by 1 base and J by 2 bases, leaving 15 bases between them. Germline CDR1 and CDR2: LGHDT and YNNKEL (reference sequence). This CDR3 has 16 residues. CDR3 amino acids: CASSQGFRVATYEQYF. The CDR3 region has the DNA TGTGCCAGCAGCCAAGGTTTTCGGGTAGCCACCTACGAGCAGTACTTC.

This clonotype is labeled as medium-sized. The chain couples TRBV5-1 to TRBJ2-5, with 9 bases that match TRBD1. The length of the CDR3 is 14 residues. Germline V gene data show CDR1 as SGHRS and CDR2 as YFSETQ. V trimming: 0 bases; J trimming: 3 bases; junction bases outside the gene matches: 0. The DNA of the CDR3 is TGCGCCAGCAGCTTGGGGACAGGGGAAGAGACCCAGTACTTC. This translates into CASSLGTGEETQYF.

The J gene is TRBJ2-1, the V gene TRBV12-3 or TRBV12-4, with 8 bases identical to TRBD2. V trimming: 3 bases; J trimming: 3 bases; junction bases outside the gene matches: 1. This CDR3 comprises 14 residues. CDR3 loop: CASSFTSGYNEQFF. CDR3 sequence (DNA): TGTGCCAGCAGTTTCACTAGCGGCTACAATGAGCAGTTCTTC.

The CDR3 nucleotides read TGTGCCAGCAGCAGGAGACAGAACACTGAAGCTTTCTTT. This encodes CASSRRQNTEAFF. The chain employs TRBV7-8 and TRBJ1-1; D remains ambiguous. Germline CDR1 reads SGHVS; CDR2 reads FQNEAQ. This CDR3 region has 13 residues. Trimming cost V 5 bases and J 1 base, with 8 bases left between them.

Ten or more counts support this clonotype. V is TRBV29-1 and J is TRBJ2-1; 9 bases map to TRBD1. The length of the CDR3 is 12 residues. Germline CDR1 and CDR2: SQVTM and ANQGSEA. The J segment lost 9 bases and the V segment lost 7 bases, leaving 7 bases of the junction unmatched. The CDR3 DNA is TGCAGCGGACCGGGACAGGGAGCTGAGCAGTTCTTC. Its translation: CSGPGQGAEQFF.

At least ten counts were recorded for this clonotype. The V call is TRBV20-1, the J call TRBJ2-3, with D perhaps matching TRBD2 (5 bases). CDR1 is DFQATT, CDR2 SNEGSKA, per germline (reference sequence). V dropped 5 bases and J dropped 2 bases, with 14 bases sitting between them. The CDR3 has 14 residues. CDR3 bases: TGCAGTGCTCCCCCCTCTAGCAACACAGATACGCAGTATTTT. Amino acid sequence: CSAPPSSNTDTQYF.

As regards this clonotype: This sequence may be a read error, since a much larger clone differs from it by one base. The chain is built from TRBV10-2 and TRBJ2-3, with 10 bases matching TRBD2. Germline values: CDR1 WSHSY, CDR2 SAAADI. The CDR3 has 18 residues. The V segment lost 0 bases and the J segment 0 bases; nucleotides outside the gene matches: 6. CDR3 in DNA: TGCGCCAGCAGTGAGTCGAGGACTAGCGGAGCGAGCACAGATACGCAGTATTTT. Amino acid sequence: CASSESRTSGASTDTQYF.

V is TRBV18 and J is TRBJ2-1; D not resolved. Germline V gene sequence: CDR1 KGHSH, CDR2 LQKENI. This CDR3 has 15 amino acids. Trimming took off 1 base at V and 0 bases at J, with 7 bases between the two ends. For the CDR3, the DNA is TGTGCCAGCTCACCACGGGGTAGCTCCTACAATGAGCAGTTCTTC. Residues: CASSPRGSSYNEQFF.

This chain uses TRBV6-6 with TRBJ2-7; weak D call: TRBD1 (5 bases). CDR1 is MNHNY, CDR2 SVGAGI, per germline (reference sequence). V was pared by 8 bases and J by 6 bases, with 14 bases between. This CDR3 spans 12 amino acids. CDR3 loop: CASCTHGAEQYF. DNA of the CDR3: TGTGCCAGCTGTACCCATGGGGCCGAGCAGTACTTC.

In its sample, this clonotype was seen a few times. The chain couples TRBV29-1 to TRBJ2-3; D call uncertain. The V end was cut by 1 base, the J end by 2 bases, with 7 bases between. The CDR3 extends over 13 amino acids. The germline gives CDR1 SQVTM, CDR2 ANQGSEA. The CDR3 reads CSVEGYPTDTQYF. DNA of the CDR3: TGCAGCGTTGAAGGATACCCCACAGATACGCAGTATTTT.

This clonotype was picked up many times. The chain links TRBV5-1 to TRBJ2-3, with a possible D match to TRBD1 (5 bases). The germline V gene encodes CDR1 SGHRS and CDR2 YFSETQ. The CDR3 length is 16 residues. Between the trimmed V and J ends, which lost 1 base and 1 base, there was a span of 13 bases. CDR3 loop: CASSLIPGKGTDTQYF. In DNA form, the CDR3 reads TGCGCCAGCAGCTTGATCCCAGGGAAGGGCACAGATACGCAGTATTTT.

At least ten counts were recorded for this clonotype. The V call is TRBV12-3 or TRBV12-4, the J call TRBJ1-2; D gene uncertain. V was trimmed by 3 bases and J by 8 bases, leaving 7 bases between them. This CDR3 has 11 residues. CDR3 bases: TGTGCCAGCAGTTTCGGCCGGGGCTACACCTTC. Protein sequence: CASSFGRGYTF.

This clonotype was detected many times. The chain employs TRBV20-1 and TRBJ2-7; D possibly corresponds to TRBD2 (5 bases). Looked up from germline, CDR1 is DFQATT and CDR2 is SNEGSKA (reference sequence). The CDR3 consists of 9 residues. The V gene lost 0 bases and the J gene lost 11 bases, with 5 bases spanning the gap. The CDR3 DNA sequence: TGCAGTGCTAGAGAGGAGGAGTACTTC. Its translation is CSAREEEYF.

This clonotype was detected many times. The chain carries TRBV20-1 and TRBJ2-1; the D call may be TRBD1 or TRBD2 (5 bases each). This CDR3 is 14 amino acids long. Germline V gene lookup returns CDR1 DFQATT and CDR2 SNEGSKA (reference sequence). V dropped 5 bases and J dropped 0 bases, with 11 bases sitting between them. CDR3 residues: CSAQRTNSYNEQFF. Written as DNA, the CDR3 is TGCAGTGCTCAGCGGACAAACTCCTACAATGAGCAGTTCTTC.